These 18 T cell receptor beta chains share one sample of origin, sequenced in a study of neoadjuvant anti-PD-1 for oral cavity cancer. Some clones are missing from TCRdb's copy, which holds only in-frame ones; the method was immunoSEQ multiplex PCR. The table lists around 81,000 clones, less than 85% of them singletons. The sample here was PBMCs, taken before nivolumab (anti-PD-1) treatment. The receptors were sampled from a person between 35 and 79 years old with oral cavity squamous cell carcinoma.

The DNA of the CDR3 is TGTGCCAGCAGTGAACCCCTCGACAGGGGGGTAAGGGTACGGCATTTT. Its protein product is CASSEPLDRGVRVRHF. The chain couples TRBV25-1 to TRBJ1-5; 9 bases are shared with TRBD1. The length of the CDR3 is 16 residues. The germline CDR1 and CDR2 sequences are MGHDK and SYGVNS. Unmatched junction bases numbered 17, after V lost 2 bases and J lost 15 bases.

The chain couples TRBV11-2 to TRBJ2-7, with 13 bases aligning to TRBD2. The V gene's germline CDR1 is SGHAT and CDR2 FQNNGV. Trimming took 7 bases from V and 3 from J; bases not matched to a gene: 6. The CDR3 length is 15 residues. CDR3 sequence: CASTVGTSGNYEQYF. DNA of the CDR3: TGTGCCAGCACCGTGGGGACTAGCGGGAACTACGAGCAGTACTTC.

This CDR3 is CASSYRQGGTGGELFF. The DNA of the CDR3 is TGTGCCAGCAGCTACCGACAGGGAGGGACGGGCGGGGAGCTGTTTTTT. This rearrangement joins TRBV11-1 to TRBJ2-2, with D possibly called TRBD1 or TRBD2 (7 bases each). Per the germline V gene, CDR1 is SGHAT and CDR2 is FQDESV (reference sequence). The CDR3 sequence is 16 residues long. V gave up 4 bases and J gave up 7 bases, with 19 bases separating them.

V usage is TRBV19 and J usage is TRBJ1-2; no reliable D call. CDR3 size: 15 residues. Germline lookup yields CDR1 LNHDA and CDR2 SQIVND (reference sequence). V lost 4 bases and J 6 bases, leaving 18 bases between the germline ends. The CDR3 spells CASSTPTAPYNGYTF. As DNA, the CDR3 is TGTGCCAGTAGTACACCGACTGCTCCCTATAATGGCTACACCTTC.

The gene calls are TRBV5-4 and TRBJ2-5; D unresolved. V was pared by 0 bases and J by 0 bases, with 9 bases between. Germline V gives CDR1 SGHNT, CDR2 YYREEE (reference sequence). The CDR3 totals 15 residues. The DNA for the CDR3 is TGTGCCAGCAGCTTGGACGCATATAACCAAGAGACCCAGTACTTC. It yields the protein CASSLDAYNQETQYF.

This clone came up a few times. The chain links TRBV5-4 to TRBJ2-7; D possibly corresponds to TRBD1 (6 bases). Trimming cost V 1 base and J 3 bases, with 11 bases left between them. CDR1 is SGHNT and CDR2 is YYREEE in the germline V gene (reference sequence). The CDR3 loop spans 14 amino acids. DNA for the CDR3: TGTGCCAGCAGCTTGTGGGGGCTTAACTACGAGCAGTACTTC. Protein sequence: CASSLWGLNYEQYF. The full variable domain, its missing parts supplied by reference TRBV5-4 and TRBJ2-7, is ETGVTQSPTHLIKTRGQQVTLRCSSQSGHNTVSWYQQALGQGPQFIFQYYREEENGRGNFPPRFSGLQFPNYSSELNVNALELDDSALYLCASSLWGLNYEQYFGPGTRLTVT.

This rearrangement joins TRBV30 to TRBJ2-2, with D hard to call. This CDR3 is built from 14 residues. CDR1 is GTSNPN, CDR2 SVGIG, per germline (reference sequence). Trimming took 0 bases from V and 5 from J, leaving 10 bases between them. The CDR3 is CAWSVGLRTGELFF. The CDR3 nucleotides read TGTGCCTGGAGTGTGGGGTTGAGGACCGGGGAGCTGTTTTTT.

The chain carries TRBV4-1 and TRBJ1-1; the D is unclear. The germline V and J ends were trimmed by 3 bases and 4 bases, with 21 bases remaining between them. The CDR3 totals 17 residues. The germline V gene has CDR1 MGHRA and CDR2 YSYEKL. CDR3 in amino acids: CASSQKGHPVTGTEAFF. CDR3 coding DNA: TGCGCCAGCAGCCAGAAGGGTCACCCCGTCACGGGCACTGAAGCTTTCTTT.

This chain links TRBV5-5 with TRBJ1-5; perhaps TRBD1 as D (5 bases). V was pared by 0 bases and J by 3 bases, with 10 bases between. The CDR3 length is 15 residues. CDR1 and CDR2 from the germline V gene are SGHKS and YYEKEE (reference sequence). The CDR3 loop reads CASSLGGRDNQPQHF. For the CDR3, the DNA is TGTGCCAGCAGCTTGGGGGGACGGGACAATCAGCCCCAGCATTTT.

CDR3 DNA sequence: TGTGCCAGCAGCCTCAAATCGACAGGCCAAGGGGTAAAACTGTTTTTT. This encodes CASSLKSTGQGVKLFF. This sequence joins TRBV2 and TRBJ1-4; the D gene is possibly TRBD1 (6 bases). Germline lookup yields CDR1 SNHLY and CDR2 FYNNEI. V was pared by 6 bases and J by 10 bases, with 24 bases between. This CDR3 is built from 16 residues.

V usage is TRBV30 and J usage is TRBJ2-7; D assignment may be TRBD1 or TRBD2 (5 bases each). Germline V gives CDR1 GTSNPN, CDR2 SVGIG (reference sequence). CDR3 size: 14 residues. V gave up 4 bases and J gave up 2 bases, with 15 bases separating them. CDR3 residues: CAWTRLGAPYEQYF. CDR3 DNA sequence: TGTGCCTGGACCCGACTCGGGGCCCCCTACGAGCAGTACTTC.

J is TRBJ2-7 and V is TRBV7-9; a weak D match, TRBD1 (5 bases). The V end was cut by 5 bases, the J end by 4 bases, with 12 bases between. Germline V gives CDR1 SEHNR, CDR2 FQNEAQ (reference sequence). The CDR3 is 13 residues long. CDR3 loop: CASSPSRGYEQYF. CDR3 nucleotides: TGTGCCAGCAGCCCATCTAGGGGTTACGAGCAGTACTTC. Variable domain in full (rest from reference TRBV7-9 and TRBJ2-7): DTGVSQNPRHKITKRGQNVTFRCDPISEHNRLYWYRQTLGQGPEFLTYFQNEAQLEKSRLLSDRFSAERPKGSFSTLEIQRTEQGDSAMYLCASSPSRGYEQYFGPGTRLTVT.

The gene calls are TRBV4-1 and TRBJ1-2; D is unclear. The ends were cut back, 0 bases at V and 9 bases at J, with 11 bases in the middle. The germline V gene has CDR1 MGHRA and CDR2 YSYEKL. The CDR3 consists of 13 residues. CDR3 region: CASSQDFRGSYTF. The CDR3 DNA sequence: TGCGCCAGCAGCCAAGATTTCCGCGGCAGCTACACCTTC.

The chain recombines TRBV28 with TRBJ2-7; D remains unclear. Per germline, CDR1 MDHEN and CDR2 SYDVKM. Trimming stripped 3 bases from V and 3 bases from J, with 12 bases between. This CDR3 spans 14 amino acids. The CDR3 DNA reads TGTGCCAGCAGTTTGGTAGGGCCCAGCTACGAGCAGTACTTC. Amino acid sequence: CASSLVGPSYEQYF.

This clone was seen once. This chain joins TRBV7-6 and TRBJ2-6; D possibly corresponds to TRBD1 (5 bases). The CDR3 is made up of 18 amino acids. CDR1 SGHVS and CDR2 FNYEAQ come from the germline V gene. The ends were cut back, 4 bases at V and 0 bases at J, with 16 bases in the middle. DNA for the CDR3: TGTGCCAGCAGCTCCCGTCAGGGCTTCTCCTCTGGGGCCAACGTCCTGACTTTC. Residues: CASSSRQGFSSGANVLTF. Drawing the rest from reference TRBV7-6 and TRBJ2-6, the complete variable domain is GAGVSQSPRYKVTKRGQDVALRCDPISGHVSLYWYRQALGQGPEFLTYFNYEAQQDKSGLPNDRFSAERPEGSISTLTIQRTEQRDSAMYRCASSSRQGFSSGANVLTFGAGSRLTVL.

The chain links TRBV6-5 to TRBJ2-7, with D possibly matching TRBD1 (5 bases). Germline V gene sequence: CDR1 MNHEY, CDR2 SVGAGI. The CDR3 consists of 14 residues. The germline V and J ends were trimmed by 2 bases and 0 bases, with 8 bases remaining between them. DNA for the CDR3: TGTGCCAGCAGTTACGTAAGGGGCTCCTACGAGCAGTACTTC. Translated, it gives CASSYVRGSYEQYF.

The rearrangement uses TRBV19 and TRBJ2-1; D possibly uses TRBD1 or TRBD2 (6 bases each). Germline CDR1 reads LNHDA; CDR2 reads SQIVND (reference sequence). V dropped 3 bases and J dropped 3 bases, with 12 bases sitting between them. CDR3 length: 15 residues. The CDR3 here is CASSIGGGNYNEQFF. The CDR3 nucleotides are TGTGCCAGTAGTATTGGGGGCGGGAACTACAATGAGCAGTTCTTC.

The chain carries TRBV6-4 and TRBJ2-2; D may be TRBD1 or TRBD2 (6 bases each). Deletions cut 6 bases from V and 4 bases from J, with 12 bases between. This CDR3 region has 14 residues. Looked up from germline, CDR1 is MRHNA and CDR2 is SNTAGT. The CDR3 loop is CASSKEGGTGELFF. Written as DNA, the CDR3 is TGTGCCAGCAGCAAGGAGGGGGGCACCGGGGAGCTGTTTTTT.